What follows describes a single T cell receptor (beta chain). This clonotype turned up a few times. Its antigen remains unidentified. Per-nucleotide qualities are absent, and no much larger clonotype sits a single base away. Library preparation used PCR. The sequencer listed for this sample is Illumina HiSeq 2500. TCR libraries were prepared with molecular barcoding, using unique molecular identifiers to normalize TCRbeta repertoire quantification. TCRdb reprocessed the public reads (quality trimming at Q25 with fastp, clone calling with MiXCR) and kept in-frame beta chains. Entries that share a CDR3 protein sequence are merged under the most common genes and DNA. For this sample there are about 690,000 distinct CDR3 sequences; 15% to 20% appear just once. 0.85% to 1.3% of the sample is held by the ten biggest clonotypes. The CDR3 starts with the cysteine, ends with the phenylalanine, and has 17 residues. CDR3 DNA only is kept here, 51 bases in frame from base 1. The germline V gene specifies MGHRA as CDR1 and YSYEKL as CDR2. Between the V and J ends, shortened by 0 bases and 5 bases respectively, the junction contains 14 bases.

This sample was included in a study of T-cell reconstitution after alpha-beta-depleted transplantation in children (TCRdb year 2016). About the full investigation: T-cell immune reconstitution after TCRalphabeta/CD19-depleted allogeneic hematopoietic cell transplantation in children was quantitatively tracked in the study by means of TCR repertoire profiling.

The source material was PBMCs from the stem cell graft donor, sampled from the stem cell graft. The sequence was collected from a human donor who donated a stem cell graft to a child with acute myeloid leukemia. The chain joins TRBV4-1 to TRBJ1-6; the D gene identity is not certain. The DNA is as follows: TGCGCCAGCAGCCAAGAAAGCGCGCAGGCGGATAATTCACCCCTCCACTTT. It specifies CASSQESAQADNSPLHF.